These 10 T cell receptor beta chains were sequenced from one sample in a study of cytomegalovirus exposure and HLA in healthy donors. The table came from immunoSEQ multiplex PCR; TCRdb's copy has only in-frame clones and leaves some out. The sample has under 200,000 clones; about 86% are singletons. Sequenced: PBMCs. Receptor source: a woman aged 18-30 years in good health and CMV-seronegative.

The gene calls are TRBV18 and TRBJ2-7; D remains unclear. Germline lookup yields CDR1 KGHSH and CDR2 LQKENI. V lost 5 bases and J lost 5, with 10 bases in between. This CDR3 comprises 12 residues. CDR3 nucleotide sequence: TGTGCCAGCTCAGGTGGGCCTCACGAGCAGTACTTC. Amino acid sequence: CASSGGPHEQYF.

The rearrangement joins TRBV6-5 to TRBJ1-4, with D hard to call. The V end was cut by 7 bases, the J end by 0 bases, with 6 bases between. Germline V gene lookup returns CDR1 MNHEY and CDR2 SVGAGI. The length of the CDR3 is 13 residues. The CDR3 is CASKRATNEKLFF. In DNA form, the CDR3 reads TGTGCCAGCAAGAGGGCAACTAATGAAAAACTGTTTTTT.

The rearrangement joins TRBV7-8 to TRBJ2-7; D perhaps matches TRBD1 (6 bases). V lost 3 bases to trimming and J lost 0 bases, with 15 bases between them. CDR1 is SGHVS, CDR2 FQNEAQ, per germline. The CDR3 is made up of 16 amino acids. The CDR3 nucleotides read TGTGCCAGCAGCTTTTTGGACAGAAGTGTCTCCTACGAGCAGTACTTC. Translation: CASSFLDRSVSYEQYF.

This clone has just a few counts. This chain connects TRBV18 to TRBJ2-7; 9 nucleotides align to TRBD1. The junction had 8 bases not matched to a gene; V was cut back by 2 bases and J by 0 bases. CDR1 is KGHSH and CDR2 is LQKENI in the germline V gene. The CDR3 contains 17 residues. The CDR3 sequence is CASSPGVGTGPSYEQYF. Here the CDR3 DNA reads TGTGCCAGCTCACCAGGGGTCGGGACAGGGCCCTCCTACGAGCAGTACTTC.

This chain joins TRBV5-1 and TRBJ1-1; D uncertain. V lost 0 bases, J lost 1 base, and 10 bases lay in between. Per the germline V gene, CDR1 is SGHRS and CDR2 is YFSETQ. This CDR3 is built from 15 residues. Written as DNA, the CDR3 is TGCGCCAGCAGCTTGGATGGTACGCGGAACACTGAAGCTTTCTTT. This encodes CASSLDGTRNTEAFF. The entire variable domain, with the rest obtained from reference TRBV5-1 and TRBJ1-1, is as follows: KAGVTQTPRYLIKTRGQQVTLSCSPISGHRSVSWYQQTPGQGLQFLFEYFSETQRNKGNFPGRFSGRQFSNSRSEMNVSTLELGDSALYLCASSLDGTRNTEAFFGQGTRLTVV.

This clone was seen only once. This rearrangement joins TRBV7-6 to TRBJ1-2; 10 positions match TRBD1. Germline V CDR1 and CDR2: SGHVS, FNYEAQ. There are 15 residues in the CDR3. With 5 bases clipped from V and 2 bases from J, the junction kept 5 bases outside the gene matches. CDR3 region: CASSLRQGANYGYTF. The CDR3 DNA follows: TGTGCCAGCAGCCTTAGACAGGGGGCGAACTATGGCTACACCTTC.

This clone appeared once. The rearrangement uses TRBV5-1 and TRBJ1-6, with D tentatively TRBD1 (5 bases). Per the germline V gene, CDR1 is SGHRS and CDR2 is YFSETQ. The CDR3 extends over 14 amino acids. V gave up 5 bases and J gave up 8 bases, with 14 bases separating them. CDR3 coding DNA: TGCGCCAGCAGAACCCCACGGGGGGATTCACCCCTCCACTTT. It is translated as CASRTPRGDSPLHF.

CDR3 amino acids: CASSRGTGLGIDTQYF. The DNA of the CDR3 is TGTGCCAGCAGTCGAGGCACAGGGCTGGGGATAGATACGCAGTATTTT. The chain combines TRBV5-6 with TRBJ2-3; tentative D call: TRBD1 (6 bases). V lost 5 bases and J 5 bases, leaving 21 bases between the germline ends. The CDR3 has 16 amino acids. Germline-derived CDR1 and CDR2 are SGHDT and YYEEEE.

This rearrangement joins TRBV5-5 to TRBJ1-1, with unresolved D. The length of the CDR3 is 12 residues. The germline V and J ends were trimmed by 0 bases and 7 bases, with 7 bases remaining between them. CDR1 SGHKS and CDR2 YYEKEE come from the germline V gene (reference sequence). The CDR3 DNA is TGTGCCAGCAGCTTGGTCAGAAGTGAAGCTTTCTTT. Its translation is CASSLVRSEAFF.

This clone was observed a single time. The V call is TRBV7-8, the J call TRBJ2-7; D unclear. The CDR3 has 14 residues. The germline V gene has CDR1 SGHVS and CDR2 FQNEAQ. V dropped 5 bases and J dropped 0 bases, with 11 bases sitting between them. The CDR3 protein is CASSGQEYSYEQYF. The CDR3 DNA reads TGTGCCAGCAGCGGCCAGGAATACTCCTACGAGCAGTACTTC.